This T cell receptor beta chain was sequenced in a study of OX40 agonist ivuxolimab in advanced cancers. In the case of this clone: Antigen unknown.

The CDR3 consists of 14 residues. Losses at the gene ends were 6 bases for V and 3 bases for J; bases not matched to a gene: 7. Germline V gene lookup returns CDR1 LNHDA and CDR2 SQIVND (reference sequence). The cohort excluded patients with autoimmune disease history or systemic immunosuppression. TCRdb keeps only in-frame clones here, not all; method: immunoSEQ multiplex PCR. Here the sample spans about 79,000 clones, roughly 94% being singletons. Whole-study results and caveats: Averaging showed that CD8+ T cells had more expanded clones than CD4+ did. Antigen specificity was not determined for the expanded peripheral T cells.

The V gene is TRBV19, the J gene TRBJ2-7; 8 positions match TRBD1. The sequenced sample was CD4+ or CD8+ T cells sorted from blood, obtained in a trial of the OX40 agonist ivuxolimab. This clonotype originated in an adult with an advanced solid tumor such as melanoma, head and neck, liver or kidney cancer. The CDR3 nucleotides read TGTGCCAGTAGCCCGGCGGACAGGGACTACGAGCAGTACTTC. This codes for CASSPADRDYEQYF.